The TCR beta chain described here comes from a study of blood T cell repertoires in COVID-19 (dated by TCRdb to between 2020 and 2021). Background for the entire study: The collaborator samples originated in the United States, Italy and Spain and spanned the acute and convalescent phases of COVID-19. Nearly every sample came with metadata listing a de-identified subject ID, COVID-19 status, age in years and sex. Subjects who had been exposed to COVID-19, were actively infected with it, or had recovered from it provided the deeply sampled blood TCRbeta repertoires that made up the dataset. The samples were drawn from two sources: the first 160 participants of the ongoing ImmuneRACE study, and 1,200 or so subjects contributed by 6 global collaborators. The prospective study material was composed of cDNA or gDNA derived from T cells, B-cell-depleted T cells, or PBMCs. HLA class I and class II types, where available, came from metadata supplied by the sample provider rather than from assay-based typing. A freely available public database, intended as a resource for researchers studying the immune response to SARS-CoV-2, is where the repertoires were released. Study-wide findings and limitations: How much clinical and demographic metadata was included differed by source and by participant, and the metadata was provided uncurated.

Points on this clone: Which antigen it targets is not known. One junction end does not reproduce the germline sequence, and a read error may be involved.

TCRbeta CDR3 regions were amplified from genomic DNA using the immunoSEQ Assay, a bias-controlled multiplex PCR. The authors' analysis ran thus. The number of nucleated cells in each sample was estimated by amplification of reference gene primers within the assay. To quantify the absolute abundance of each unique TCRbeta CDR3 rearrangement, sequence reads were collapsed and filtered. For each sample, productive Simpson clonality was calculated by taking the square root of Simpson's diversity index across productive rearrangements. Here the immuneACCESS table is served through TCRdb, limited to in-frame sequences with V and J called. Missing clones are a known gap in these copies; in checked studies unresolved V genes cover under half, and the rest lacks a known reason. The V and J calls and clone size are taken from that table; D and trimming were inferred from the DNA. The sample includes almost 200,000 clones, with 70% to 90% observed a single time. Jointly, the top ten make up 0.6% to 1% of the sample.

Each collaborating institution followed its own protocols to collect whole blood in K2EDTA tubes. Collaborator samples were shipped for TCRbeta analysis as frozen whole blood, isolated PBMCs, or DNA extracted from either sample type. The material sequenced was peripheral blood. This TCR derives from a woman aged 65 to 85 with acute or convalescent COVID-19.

The nucleotide sequence reads as follows: TGTGCCAGCAGCTTAGTGATACAGGGACCTATCCCTTCCTTC. Translated, it gives CASSLVIQGPIPSF. The sequence is built from TRBV13 and TRBJ1-2, with a tentative D gene TRBD1 over 6 matching bases. The germline V gene (reference sequence) gives CDR1 as PRHDT and CDR2 as FYEKMQ. The CDR3, cysteine through phenylalanine, is 14 amino acids long. Only the CDR3 part of the read is kept: 42 bases, read in frame from the first base.